Listed below are T cell receptor beta chains from one sample, sequenced in a study of OX40 agonist ivuxolimab in advanced cancers. The assay was immunoSEQ multiplex PCR, and TCRdb's table has in-frame clones only and misses some. The data contain approximately 63,000 clones, approximately 90% of them singletons. Specimen: CD4+ or CD8+ T cells sorted from blood, collected in a trial of the OX40 agonist ivuxolimab. The receptors were gathered from an adult with an advanced solid tumor such as melanoma, head and neck, liver or kidney cancer. CDR3s include the opening cysteine and the closing phenylalanine or tryptophan. The order of the fields is J gene, V gene, CDR3 protein.

J: TRBJ1-1
V: TRBV27
CDR3: CASSFGLNTEAFF

J: TRBJ2-2
V: TRBV27
CDR3: CASSHKPGELFF

J: TRBJ1-1
V: TRBV10-3
CDR3: CAISAPDTTVTEAFF

J: TRBJ2-5
V: TRBV5-1
CDR3: CASSFPIDDRDEETQYF

J: TRBJ1-2
V: TRBV4-3
CDR3: CASSQGYPLFQSGDYGYTF

J: TRBJ2-1
V: TRBV7-9
CDR3: CASSSFRDRGNEQFF

J: TRBJ1-4
V: TRBV9
CDR3: CASSVGVLQGEKLFF

J: TRBJ2-7
V: TRBV4-1
CDR3: CASSQWESYEQYF

J: TRBJ1-2
V: TRBV7-9
CDR3: CASSLGGNGYTF

J: TRBJ1-3
V: TRBV28
CDR3: CASSFSGNTIYF

J: TRBJ1-1
V: TRBV4-2
CDR3: CASSQDSLTEAFF

J: TRBJ2-1
V: TRBV5-6
CDR3: CASSPGRAYNEQFF

J: TRBJ1-1
V: TRBV19
CDR3: CASRQGTRGVNTEAFF

J: TRBJ2-3
V: TRBV13
CDR3: CASSYPTTDTQYF

J: TRBJ1-1
V: TRBV5-8
CDR3: CASRTTPGRGMNTEAFF

J: TRBJ2-3
V: TRBV4-2
CDR3: CATGQTITDTQYF

J: TRBJ2-1
V: TRBV5-1
CDR3: CASSLGWGEAYNEQFF

J: TRBJ1-1
V: TRBV4-2
CDR3: CASSQDEGANTEAFF

J: TRBJ1-6
V: TRBV2
CDR3: CASSEGGTGSPLHF

J: TRBJ1-2
V: TRBV7-3
CDR3: CASSLGQGSYGYTF

J: TRBJ2-7
V: TRBV7-9
CDR3: CASSPDGNTYEQYF

J: TRBJ1-4
V: TRBV7-9
CDR3: CASSLLGEKLFF

J: TRBJ2-1
V: TRBV19
CDR3: CASSWTSGSGEQFF

J: TRBJ1-1
V: TRBV4-1
CDR3: CASSQFQGPEAFF

J: TRBJ2-3
V: TRBV9
CDR3: CASSVGRQRPSSTDTQYF

J: TRBJ1-4
V: TRBV7-6
CDR3: CASSFSTNEKLFF

J: TRBJ1-1
V: TRBV5-4
CDR3: CASSLEQGDTEAFF

J: TRBJ1-5
V: TRBV5-8
CDR3: CASSHTDASYQPQHF

J: TRBJ2-2
V: TRBV6-4
CDR3: CASSPSAGAGTGELFF

J: TRBJ2-3
V: TRBV19
CDR3: CASSNRELTSGTSTDTQYF

J: TRBJ2-3
V: TRBV7-8
CDR3: CASGRGEGVTDTQYF

J: TRBJ2-7
V: TRBV14
CDR3: CASSQSQGIRDEQYF

J: TRBJ2-1
V: TRBV27
CDR3: CASSSLSGADEQFF

J: TRBJ1-1
V: TRBV28
CDR3: CASSLGGNTEAFF

J: TRBJ1-1
V: TRBV5-4
CDR3: CASSSEESYTEAFF

J: TRBJ2-7
V: TRBV25-1
CDR3: CASSRGSYEQYF

J: TRBJ2-5
V: TRBV21-1
CDR3: CASSKGEWETSRKETQYF

J: TRBJ1-1
V: TRBV27
CDR3: CASSFGAFTEAFF

J: TRBJ1-6
V: TRBV7-9
CDR3: CASSTGQGRDSPLHF

J: TRBJ1-4
V: TRBV11-2
CDR3: CASSLGGGFTNEKLFF

J: TRBJ1-1
V: TRBV29-1
CDR3: CSGISNTEAFF

J: TRBJ2-3
V: TRBV27
CDR3: CASSLVAPRGPSTDTQYF

J: TRBJ1-5
V: TRBV10-3
CDR3: CAISEQGEQQPQHF

J: TRBJ2-7
V: TRBV27
CDR3: CASSFSLGGVYEQYF

J: TRBJ1-3
V: TRBV7-9
CDR3: CASSRATGGLLSGNTIYF

J: TRBJ2-3
V: TRBV9
CDR3: CASSVAGIGGTDTQYF

J: TRBJ2-2
V: TRBV6-5
CDR3: CASSYSGGSTGELFF

J: TRBJ2-7
V: TRBV7-9
CDR3: CASSFLNGEQYF

J: TRBJ1-2
V: TRBV19
CDR3: CASTAHEGGYTF

J: TRBJ2-7
V: TRBV30
CDR3: CAWRAGVYEQYF

J: TRBJ1-1
V: TRBV16
CDR3: CASSQRDSLNTEAFF

J: TRBJ2-1
V: TRBV5-4
CDR3: CASNQRESYNEQFF

J: TRBJ2-5
V: TRBV29-1
CDR3: CSVEGLDRQETQYF

J: TRBJ1-2
V: TRBV30
CDR3: CAWSVVPSGAVNYGYTF

J: TRBJ1-5
V: TRBV6-5
CDR3: CASQTGTGGQPQHF

J: TRBJ2-7
V: TRBV28
CDR3: CASSLSPGKPYEQYF

J: TRBJ2-5
V: TRBV18
CDR3: CASSPGQGEETQYF

J: TRBJ2-5
V: TRBV28
CDR3: CASTIRGQGNQETQYF

J: TRBJ1-5
V: TRBV2
CDR3: CASSEALQGLQVGSTGNQPQHF

J: TRBJ1-1
V: TRBV9
CDR3: CASSVGVSAGFMNTEAFF